The T cell receptor (beta chain) under discussion was sequenced for a study of a mutant IDH1 vaccine in newly diagnosed glioma. The sample's time point: week 5, during vaccination. A 20-mer mutant IDH1 peptide at 300 ug was injected subcutaneously with topical imiquimod. With 7 bases removed from V and 1 base from J, the gap between germline ends came to 13 bases. Germline assignment: CDR1 MNHEY and CDR2 SMNVEV (reference sequence). The CDR3 loop spans 14 amino acids. Produced via immunoSEQ multiplex PCR; TCRdb's table is partial and in-frame only. The sample holds 60,000 or so clones, roughly 82% seen once. As concerns this clone: Its specificity is not known.

The genes are TRBV27 and TRBJ1-1, with D possibly being TRBD1 (6 bases). Sequences were derived from PBMCs, sampled from a glioma patient whose treatment included an IDH1 peptide vaccine. The clonotype comes from a woman younger than 35 with glioma. Some clones in this sample may be carry-over from other donors' samples. CDR3 loop: CASKRPGQNTEAFF. The CDR3 DNA is TGTGCCAGCAAGAGACCGGGACAGAACACTGAAGCTTTCTTT.